The clone carrying this T cell receptor (beta chain) was seen only a few times. Antigen: not known. The data were taken from a study of response to subunit inactivated influenza vaccine. J was trimmed by 6 bases and V by 7 bases; bases with no gene match: 8. This CDR3 comprises 14 residues. TCRdb fed the RT-PCR reads into MiXCR, producing one record per CDR3 protein. The top ten clones hold over 6.5% of a sample with approximately 250,000 distinct CDR3 sequences, 10% to 15% of them seen once. Notes on the study in general: The authors offered the suggestion that each seasonal influenza vaccination recruits few new T cells.

Sample: non-naive T cells sorted from PBMCs, taken roughly 2 weeks before vaccination. This TCR was sampled from a man aged 50 to 59 who received an inactivated influenza vaccine. The chain employs TRBV12-3 or TRBV12-4 and TRBJ2-2; 7 bases match TRBD1. CDR3 DNA: TGTGCCAGCATGAAGGGGGCTCAATCCGGGGAGCTGTTTTTT. Translating gives CASMKGAQSGELFF.